Listed here is a single T cell receptor (beta chain). Its antigen is still unknown. Regarding time point: persistent/refractory GD, antithyroid drugs over 5 years with positive TRAb. The TCR library was made from RNA extracted from PBMCs. The sample comes from a study of regulatory T cells in long-lasting Graves disease. Both iRepertoire HTBI primers and Arm-PCR of CDR3 regions were used to build the TCR beta libraries. One entry per CDR3 protein results from TCRdb running MiXCR on the multiplex PCR reads. The table shows approximately 690,000 distinct CDR3 sequences, with 25% to 35% occurring only once. Broader study findings: It was in persistent disease that TRBV28, TRBJ1-2 and TRBJ2-5 were favored. Accuracy could have been hurt by small sample size. TCR diversity was lower in persistent Graves' patients than in newly diagnosed ones.

Trimming took 8 bases from V and 1 from J; bases not matched to a gene: 23. Germline CDR1 and CDR2: DFQATT and SNEGSKA (reference sequence). There are 20 residues in the CDR3. The J gene is TRBJ1-2, the V gene TRBV20-1; 12 positions agree with TRBD1. Sequences were derived from peripheral blood mononuclear cells (PBMCs), sampled when the disease was refractory, from a patient treated with antithyroid drugs. The clonotype comes from a female donor with Graves disease. The CDR3 sequence is CSPTVPPVRDRGHRNYGYTF. For the CDR3, the DNA is TGCAGTCCCACCGTCCCCCCTGTTCGGGACAGGGGGCACCGTAACTATGGCTACACCTTC.